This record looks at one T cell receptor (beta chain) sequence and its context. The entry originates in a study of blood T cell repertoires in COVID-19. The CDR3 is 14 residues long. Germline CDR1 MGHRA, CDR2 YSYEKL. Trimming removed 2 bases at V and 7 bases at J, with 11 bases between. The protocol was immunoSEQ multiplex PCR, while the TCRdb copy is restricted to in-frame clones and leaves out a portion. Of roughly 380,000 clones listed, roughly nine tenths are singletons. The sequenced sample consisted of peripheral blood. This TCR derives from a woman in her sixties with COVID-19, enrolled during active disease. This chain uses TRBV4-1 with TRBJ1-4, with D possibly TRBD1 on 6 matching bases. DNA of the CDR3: TGCGCCAGCAGCCAAAGGCACAGGGTTGAAAAACTGTTTTTT. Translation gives CASSQRHRVEKLFF.